These 20 T cell receptor beta chains originate from one sample sequenced in a study of shared clonotypes between healthy human individuals. TCRdb's copy holds only in-frame clones and misses some; the assay was immunoSEQ multiplex PCR. The sample holds 2 million to 2.5 million clones, 90% to 96% seen once. The sample was naive CD4+ T cells sorted from blood. Stated subset: CD45RA+ positively selected. Receptor source: a man between 18 and 35 years old in good health.

The rearrangement uses TRBV10-3 and TRBJ2-7, with 9 bases lining up with TRBD1. Germline CDR1 and CDR2: ENHRY and SYGVKD. V trimming: 6 bases; J trimming: 7 bases; junction bases outside the gene matches: 4. This CDR3 contains 12 residues. The CDR3 sequence: CAIRGTGREQYF. The CDR3 DNA is TGTGCCATCAGGGGGACAGGGCGTGAGCAGTACTTC.

The chain links TRBV5-1 to TRBJ2-6; D is perhaps TRBD1 (5 bases). Germline V gene lookup returns CDR1 SGHRS and CDR2 YFSETQ. Trimming left V 0 bases short and J 1 base short, with 5 bases between. The CDR3 contains 15 residues. The CDR3 DNA reads TGCGCCAGCAGCTTGGACAGGTCTGGGGCCAACGTCCTGACTTTC. This codes for CASSLDRSGANVLTF.

V usage is TRBV2 and J usage is TRBJ1-1; 9 bases agree with TRBD1. The V gene's germline CDR1 is SNHLY and CDR2 FYNNEI. This CDR3 has 15 residues. V lost 1 base to trimming and J lost 4 bases; unmatched junction nucleotides: 4. The CDR3 spells CASSEGQGGITEAFF. CDR3 sequence (DNA): TGTGCCAGCAGTGAAGGACAGGGGGGGATCACTGAAGCTTTCTTT.

This clone turned up a few times. The chain joins TRBV6-1 to TRBJ1-6; D uncertain. V lost 7 bases and J 0 bases, leaving 10 bases between the germline ends. CDR1 MNHNS and CDR2 SASEGT come from the germline V gene. The CDR3 has 15 residues. The CDR3 loop is CASTLESSYNSPLHF. CDR3 nucleotides: TGTGCCAGCACCCTAGAGAGCTCCTATAATTCACCCCTCCACTTT.

The chain recombines TRBV18 with TRBJ2-7, with D perhaps matching TRBD1 (6 bases). Germline V gives CDR1 KGHSH, CDR2 LQKENI. This CDR3 region has 15 residues. V dropped 4 bases and J dropped 2 bases, with 15 bases sitting between them. In DNA form, the CDR3 reads TGTGCCAGCTCACTAACCGCGGACAGTACCTACGAGCAGTACTTC. As protein: CASSLTADSTYEQYF.

The chain joins TRBV6-5 to TRBJ2-2; maybe TRBD2 (6 bases). Germline loops: CDR1 MNHEY, CDR2 SVGAGI. This CDR3 comprises 14 residues. Trimming took off 3 bases at V and 7 bases at J, with 12 bases between the two ends. CDR3 DNA: TGTGCCAGCAGTTATGGTGCGGGAAACGGGGAGCTGTTTTTT. It is translated as CASSYGAGNGELFF.

The chain employs TRBV27 and TRBJ2-7, with 9 bases matching TRBD1. CDR3 size: 14 residues. CDR1 and CDR2 from the germline V gene are MNHEY and SMNVEV (reference sequence). V was pared by 3 bases and J by 4 bases, with 4 bases of the junction left unmatched. CDR3 loop: CASSFRGQGYEQYF. The CDR3 nucleotides are TGTGCCAGCAGTTTTCGGGGACAGGGTTACGAGCAGTACTTC.

The genes are TRBV11-2 and TRBJ2-7, with TRBD2 matching 8 bases. Looked up from germline, CDR1 is SGHAT and CDR2 is FQNNGV. After removal of 2 bases from V and 5 bases from J, the junction contained 5 bases not matched to a gene. This CDR3 has 14 amino acids. The CDR3 DNA is TGTGCCAGCAGCTTACGGGGGGGAGGCCACGAGCAGTACTTC. Translating gives CASSLRGGGHEQYF. Complete variable domain (other parts from reference TRBV11-2 and TRBJ2-7): EAGVAQSPRYKIIEKRQSVAFWCNPISGHATLYWYQQILGQGPKLLIQFQNNGVVDDSQLPKDRFSAERLKGVDSTLKIQPAKLEDSAVYLCASSLRGGGHEQYFGPGTRLTVT.

This clone was recorded once. The identical CDR3 is also encoded by other nucleotide sequences in the sample. The chain links TRBV6-1 to TRBJ2-5; D uncertain. The CDR3 sequence is 13 residues long. Looked up from germline, CDR1 is MNHNS and CDR2 is SASEGT. Trimming took off 6 bases at V and 1 base at J, with 9 bases between the two ends. In DNA, the CDR3 is TGTGCCAGCAGACGAGGTCCCCAAGAGACCCAGTACTTC. Translation gives CASRRGPQETQYF.

The chain has TRBV5-4 and TRBJ2-7; D uncertain. Germline assignment: CDR1 SGHNT and CDR2 YYREEE (reference sequence). This CDR3 has 12 amino acids. V was cut by 4 bases and J by 8 bases, with 13 bases left in between. This chain's CDR3 is CASSLNTGKQYF. CDR3 coding DNA: TGTGCCAGCAGCCTCAACACGGGTAAGCAGTACTTC.

The CDR3 here is CASSAAGAGTDTQYF. CDR3 nucleotides: TGTGCCAGCAGTGCCGCGGGGGCGGGCACAGATACGCAGTATTTT. This rearrangement joins TRBV25-1 to TRBJ2-3, with a weak D call TRBD2 (7 bases). The germline CDR1 and CDR2 sequences are MGHDK and SYGVNS. This CDR3 comprises 15 residues. Trimming cost V 4 bases and J 1 base, with 12 bases left between them. The variable domain in full, with the rest retrieved from reference TRBV25-1 and TRBJ2-3, is EADIYQTPRYLVIGTGKKITLECSQTMGHDKMYWYQQDPGMELHLIHYSYGVNSTEKGDLSSESTVSRIRTEHFPLTLESARPSHTSQYLCASSAAGAGTDTQYFGPGTRLTVL.

The chain links TRBV10-3 to TRBJ2-6; no reliable D call. V lost 2 bases and J lost 3, with 5 bases in between. CDR3 length: 14 residues. The germline CDR1 and CDR2 sequences are ENHRY and SYGVKD. The chain's CDR3 is CAISELGGANVLTF. The CDR3 nucleotides are TGTGCCATCAGTGAGCTCGGTGGGGCCAACGTCCTGACTTTC.

The rearrangement uses TRBV4-1 and TRBJ2-2, with TRBD1 matching over 10 bases. V was clipped by 3 bases and J by 5 bases; unmatched bases: 6. Per the germline V gene, CDR1 is MGHRA and CDR2 is YSYEKL. The CDR3 contains 16 residues. The CDR3 here is CASSQGGQGQTGELFF. The CDR3 DNA reads TGCGCCAGCAGCCAGGGGGGACAGGGGCAAACCGGGGAGCTGTTTTTT.

This chain joins TRBV30 and TRBJ1-1; 8 nucleotides align to TRBD1. CDR1 and CDR2 (germline): GTSNPN, SVGIG (reference sequence). CDR3 length equals 14 residues. The V gene end was trimmed by 5 bases and the J gene end by 0 bases; junction bases not matched to a gene: 5. The CDR3 nucleotides read TGTGCCTGGTTGGGACAGGACATGAACACTGAAGCTTTCTTT. This sequence encodes CAWLGQDMNTEAFF.

The gene calls are TRBV7-2 and TRBJ1-1; a weak D match, TRBD1 (5 bases). The V gene lost 0 bases and the J gene lost 0 bases, with 11 bases spanning the gap. CDR3 size: 16 residues. Germline-derived CDR1 and CDR2 are SGHTA and FQGNSA. CDR3 in amino acids: CASSLAPVTVNTEAFF. The CDR3 coding sequence is TGTGCCAGCAGCTTAGCCCCCGTGACAGTGAACACTGAAGCTTTCTTT.

The chain is built from TRBV2 and TRBJ2-5, with D unresolved. The germline gives CDR1 SNHLY, CDR2 FYNNEI. V lost 2 bases and J 7 bases, leaving 11 bases between the germline ends. CDR3 size: 13 residues. For the CDR3, the DNA is TGTGCCAGCAGTGAAAACCAGAGAGCGACCCAGTACTTC. Encoded protein: CASSENQRATQYF.

J is TRBJ2-5 and V is TRBV5-4; perhaps TRBD2 as D (7 bases). The CDR3 sequence is 15 residues long. CDR1 and CDR2 from the germline V gene are SGHNT and YYREEE (reference sequence). Trimming removed 0 bases at V and 5 bases at J, with 14 bases between. For the CDR3, the DNA is TGTGCCAGCAGCTTGGTAGGGGGGGAATGGGAGACCCAGTACTTC. Encoded protein: CASSLVGGEWETQYF.

The chain links TRBV7-9 to TRBJ2-7; TRBD1 matches 11 bases. Germline CDR1 is SEHNR and CDR2 is FQNEAQ (reference sequence). CDR3 length: 16 amino acids. The J segment lost 5 bases and the V segment lost 1 base, leaving 7 bases of the junction unmatched. CDR3 in DNA: TGTGCCAGCAGCTTAGGTCAGGACAGGGGGCACCACGAGCAGTACTTC. Its protein is CASSLGQDRGHHEQYF.

The chain is built from TRBV9 and TRBJ1-1; the match to TRBD1 covers 7 bases. The CDR3 is 14 residues long. Per germline, CDR1 SGDLS and CDR2 YYNGEE. The ends lost 1 base at V and 1 base at J; junction bases unmatched: 1. This CDR3 is CASSVWDRNTEAFF. The CDR3 DNA reads as TGTGCCAGCAGCGTATGGGACAGGAACACTGAAGCTTTCTTT.

The V and J genes are TRBV12-5 and TRBJ2-7, with D perhaps TRBD1 or TRBD2 (5 bases each). The germline V and J ends were trimmed by 11 bases and 5 bases, with 13 bases remaining between them. The CDR3 covers 11 residues. Germline-derived CDR1 and CDR2 are LGHNT and FRNRAP. In nucleotides, the CDR3 is TGTGCTGCTCGGGACCTCAACGAGCAGTACTTC. Amino acids: CAARDLNEQYF.